The text below deals with one TCR beta chain. Its cognate antigen is unknown. The PCR ran on 60 Vbeta and 13 Jbeta primers. TCRdb's table, derived via immunoSEQ multiplex PCR, lists solely in-frame clones and lacks some. Of 95,000 to 150,000 clones in the sample, 15% to 19% were seen once. This sample was included in a study of cytomegalovirus exposure and HLA in healthy donors. Study-level findings and limits: With further analysis later on, most CMV-associated TCR beta chains appeared HLA-restricted. In a later analysis, V- and J-gene trimming of beta chains associated with a DCLRE1C missense variant, replicated independently. HLA-A and HLA-B allele assignments for most subjects were reportedly predicted accurately using TCR beta sequences.

Each donor was nominally healthy when sampled (though unrecorded immune exposures were likely). The sequence was collected from a woman aged 18-29 years in good health and CMV-seronegative. The sequenced sample consisted of PBMCs.

CDR3 loop: CAWTSLETQYF. The CDR3 DNA follows: TGTGCCTGGACTAGCCTGGAGACCCAGTACTTC. The genes are TRBV30 and TRBJ2-5; tentative D call: TRBD2 (5 bases). The CDR3 is 11 amino acids. Germline CDR1 is GTSNPN and CDR2 is SVGIG (reference sequence). V shed 4 bases and J shed 5 bases, with 8 bases lying between them.